The 21 T cell receptor beta chains below were found in one sample sequenced in a study of T cells in Graves' hyperthyroidism and ophthalmopathy. Amplified TCR beta CDR3 regions derived from RNA transcripts. Primed by the HTBI set, a first-round RT-PCR was run on the TCR CDR3. TCRdb re-derived calls from the multiplex PCR reads in MiXCR, one entry per CDR3 protein. The table shows some 550,000 distinct CDR3 sequences, with approximately 15% occurring only once. The material sequenced was blood. The receptors come from a woman in her thirties or forties with Graves' ophthalmopathy.

This clonotype was recorded at least ten times. The chain carries TRBV20-1 and TRBJ2-7; D call uncertain. The CDR3 runs to 13 residues. Trimming stripped 3 bases from V and 0 bases from J, with 9 bases between. Germline CDR1 and CDR2: DFQATT and SNEGSKA (reference sequence). The CDR3 is CSASQAHSYEQYF. CDR3 sequence (DNA): TGCAGTGCTAGTCAGGCCCACTCCTACGAGCAGTACTTC.

In this sample, this clonotype turned up a few times. The chain joins TRBV3-1 to TRBJ1-2; D gene unclear. The V gene's germline CDR1 is LGHDT and CDR2 YNNKEL (reference sequence). V lost 4 bases and J 3 bases, leaving 15 bases between the germline ends. CDR3 length: 15 amino acids. DNA for the CDR3: TGTGCCAGCAGCCTATCGTTGAGAGGCCACTATGGCTACACCTTC. This translates into CASSLSLRGHYGYTF.

This clonotype was seen more than once but under ten times. The chain employs TRBV5-5 and TRBJ2-7; D is possibly TRBD1 (7 bases). The CDR3 sequence is 15 residues long. The germline V gene encodes CDR1 SGHKS and CDR2 YYEKEE (reference sequence). V dropped 3 bases and J dropped 3 bases, with 16 bases sitting between them. The CDR3 nucleotides read TGTGCCAGCAGCTCCAGGGGGGCTGAATTCTACGAGCAGTACTTC. Amino acid sequence: CASSSRGAEFYEQYF.

This clonotype was picked up many times. This sequence joins TRBV19 and TRBJ2-1; no firm D call. The CDR3 is 13 residues long. Trimming removed 6 bases from V and 5 bases from J, with 11 bases in between. CDR1 is LNHDA, CDR2 SQIVND, per germline (reference sequence). CDR3 sequence reads: CASRSSVNNEQFF. CDR3 nucleotides: TGTGCCAGTAGAAGCAGCGTAAACAATGAGCAGTTCTTC.

The J gene is TRBJ2-7, the V gene TRBV18, with D perhaps matching TRBD1 (5 bases). The CDR3 sequence is 14 residues long. Trimming left V 0 bases short and J 5 bases short, with 11 bases between. CDR1 and CDR2 (germline): KGHSH, LQKENI. Here the CDR3 DNA reads TGTGCCAGCTCACCACCGCAGGGATTCAACGAGCAGTACTTC. This codes for CASSPPQGFNEQYF. The full variable domain, rest sourced from reference TRBV18 and TRBJ2-7, is NAGVMQNPRHLVRRRGQEARLRCSPMKGHSHVYWYRQLPEEGLKFMVYLQKENIIDESGMPKERFSAEFPKEGPSILRIQQVVRGDSAAYFCASSPPQGFNEQYFGPGTRLTVT.

This clonotype was counted ten times or more. The chain employs TRBV28 and TRBJ2-4, with TRBD1 identical over 8 bases. J was trimmed by 1 base and V by 5 bases; bases with no gene match: 7. Germline V gene sequence: CDR1 MDHEN, CDR2 SYDVKM. CDR3 length: 16 amino acids. CDR3 region: CASSPRQGAAKNIQYF. CDR3 DNA sequence: TGTGCCAGCAGTCCCCGTCAGGGGGCTGCCAAAAACATTCAGTACTTC.

This clonotype appeared many times. The rearrangement links TRBV6-5 to TRBJ2-7; D remains ambiguous. V was cut by 0 bases and J by 3 bases, with 12 bases left in between. The CDR3 runs 15 residues. Germline CDR1 MNHEY, CDR2 SVGAGI. The CDR3 nucleotides read TGTGCCAGCAGTTACTCATCCAGGCCAATCTACGAGCAGTACTTC. Amino acid sequence: CASSYSSRPIYEQYF.

Only a few counts were recorded for this clonotype. This chain uses TRBV20-1 with TRBJ2-3; 12 bases are a match to TRBD1. CDR1 is DFQATT, CDR2 SNEGSKA, per germline (reference sequence). This CDR3 has 12 amino acids. This CDR3 is CSGTGGWDTQYF. CDR3 coding DNA: TGCAGCGGGACAGGGGGCTGGGATACGCAGTATTTT.

This clonotype was recorded many times. This chain uses TRBV20-1 with TRBJ1-1; D uncertain. The CDR3 contains 13 residues. Germline assignment: CDR1 DFQATT and CDR2 SNEGSKA (reference sequence). The V gene lost 3 bases and the J gene lost 2 bases, with 10 bases spanning the gap. The CDR3 DNA follows: TGCAGTGCTAGTATCGATTTAAACACTGAAGCTTTCTTT. This sequence encodes CSASIDLNTEAFF.

This clonotype was counted many times. The rearrangement joins TRBV20-1 to TRBJ2-1; 11 bases are shared with TRBD2. The CDR3 runs 15 residues. Germline CDR1 and CDR2: DFQATT and SNEGSKA (reference sequence). The V and J ends lost 5 bases and 0 bases, in that order; junction bases with no gene match: 3. The CDR3 here is CSALTSGVSYNEQFF. CDR3 sequence (DNA): TGCAGTGCTCTGACTAGCGGGGTCTCCTACAATGAGCAGTTCTTC.

This clonotype occurred a few times. This chain links TRBV5-1 with TRBJ1-1; 7 nucleotides line up with TRBD1. Trimming took 6 bases from V and 4 from J; bases not matched to a gene: 15. The germline V gene encodes CDR1 SGHRS and CDR2 YFSETQ. The CDR3 consists of 16 residues. DNA of the CDR3: TGCGCCAGCACCCTTAGGGCAGACCCAGGGGGCACTGAAGCTTTCTTT. Residues: CASTLRADPGGTEAFF. The entire variable domain, with the rest obtained from reference TRBV5-1 and TRBJ1-1, is as follows: KAGVTQTPRYLIKTRGQQVTLSCSPISGHRSVSWYQQTPGQGLQFLFEYFSETQRNKGNFPGRFSGRQFSNSRSEMNVSTLELGDSALYLCASTLRADPGGTEAFFGQGTRLTVV.

The chain combines TRBV4-1 with TRBJ2-5; 8 bases fit TRBD1. This CDR3 has 15 amino acids. Trimming at V came to 6 bases and at J to 5 bases, leaving 11 bases not matched to a gene. Germline values: CDR1 MGHRA, CDR2 YSYEKL. The chain's CDR3 is CASRSYRGTRETQYF. In DNA form, the CDR3 reads TGCGCCAGCAGGTCATACAGGGGGACACGGGAGACCCAGTACTTC.

The J gene is TRBJ2-1, the V gene TRBV30; D perhaps matches TRBD1 (5 bases). The germline V gene encodes CDR1 GTSNPN and CDR2 SVGIG (reference sequence). There are 12 residues in the CDR3. The V end lost 4 bases, the J end lost 7 bases, and 11 bases lay between the germline ends. The CDR3 here is CAWTSHRNEQFF. CDR3 DNA sequence: TGTGCCTGGACCTCTCACAGGAATGAGCAGTTCTTC. Full variable domain (remainder filled in from reference TRBV30 and TRBJ2-1): SQTIHQWPATLVQPVGSPLSLECTVEGTSNPNLYWYRQAAGRGLQLLFYSVGIGQISSEVPQNLSASRPQDRQFILSSKKLLLSDSGFYLCAWTSHRNEQFFGPGTRLTVL.

At least ten counts were recorded for this clonotype. The chain recombines TRBV11-2 with TRBJ2-3; D unresolved. The germline V gene has CDR1 SGHAT and CDR2 FQNNGV. The CDR3 totals 13 residues. Trimming cost V 0 bases and J 3 bases, with 4 bases left between them. CDR3 loop: CASSLDQTDTQYF. For the CDR3, the DNA is TGTGCCAGCAGCTTAGATCAGACAGATACGCAGTATTTT.

Of note for this clonotype: The junction departs from the called germline gene at one end, perhaps through a read error. The V call is TRBV2, the J call TRBJ2-3, with unresolved D. There are 13 residues in the CDR3. Germline V gene data show CDR1 as SNHLY and CDR2 as FYNNEI. In DNA, the CDR3 is TGTGCCGGCAGTGGCTCAAGCACAGATACGCAGTATTTT. It specifies CAGSGSSTDTQYF.

The chain uses TRBV6-2 or TRBV6-3 and TRBJ1-1, with D perhaps matching TRBD1 (6 bases). Germline V gives CDR1 MNHEY, CDR2 SVGEGT. This CDR3 has 14 amino acids. V was clipped by 2 bases and J by 7 bases, with 14 bases between them. CDR3 coding DNA: TGTGCCAGCAGTTACCTCCCAGGGGCGGTTGAAGCTTTCTTT. Amino acid sequence: CASSYLPGAVEAFF.

This clonotype occurred a few times. The CDR3 here is CASRGLGTGYEQYF. The CDR3 DNA reads TGTGCCAGCAGGGGACTCGGTACGGGCTACGAGCAGTACTTC. J is TRBJ2-7 and V is TRBV6-1; a possible D gene is TRBD2 (6 bases). Germline CDR1 is MNHNS and CDR2 is SASEGT. With 6 bases removed from V and 3 bases from J, the gap between germline ends came to 15 bases. The CDR3 extends over 14 amino acids.

This clonotype has ten or more counts. This rearrangement joins TRBV20-1 to TRBJ2-1; no clear D. The CDR3 covers 11 residues. Trimming shortened V by 3 bases and J by 10 bases, and 10 bases separated the two germline ends. CDR1 and CDR2 from the germline V gene are DFQATT and SNEGSKA (reference sequence). The CDR3 region is CSASGLWEQFF. CDR3 bases: TGCAGTGCTAGCGGCCTATGGGAGCAGTTCTTC.

The chain joins TRBV4-1 to TRBJ1-5, with D maybe TRBD1 (5 bases). This CDR3 region has 15 residues. Germline V gene data show CDR1 as MGHRA and CDR2 as YSYEKL. The germline V and J ends were trimmed by 4 bases and 4 bases, with 14 bases remaining between them. The CDR3 here is CASSRVRGLNQPQHF. For the CDR3, the DNA is TGCGCCAGCAGCCGCGTCCGGGGCCTTAATCAGCCCCAGCATTTT.

This clonotype was observed many times. The genes are TRBV12-3 or TRBV12-4 and TRBJ2-2; D may be TRBD1 or TRBD2 (5 bases each). The V and J ends lost 7 bases and 5 bases respectively, with 14 bases between them. This CDR3 is built from 14 residues. CDR3 sequence (DNA): TGTGCCAGCACTCAAGATTGGGGGACCGGGGAGCTGTTTTTT. Translation gives CASTQDWGTGELFF.

The sample holds many counts of this clonotype. V and J are TRBV30 and TRBJ1-6, with D unresolved. V lost 7 bases and J 8 bases, leaving 15 bases between the germline ends. CDR1 is GTSNPN and CDR2 is SVGIG in the germline V gene (reference sequence). This CDR3 region has 13 residues. CDR3 DNA sequence: TGTGCCTCAACCGGGAGGACGGATTCACCCCTCCACTTT. Translating gives CASTGRTDSPLHF.